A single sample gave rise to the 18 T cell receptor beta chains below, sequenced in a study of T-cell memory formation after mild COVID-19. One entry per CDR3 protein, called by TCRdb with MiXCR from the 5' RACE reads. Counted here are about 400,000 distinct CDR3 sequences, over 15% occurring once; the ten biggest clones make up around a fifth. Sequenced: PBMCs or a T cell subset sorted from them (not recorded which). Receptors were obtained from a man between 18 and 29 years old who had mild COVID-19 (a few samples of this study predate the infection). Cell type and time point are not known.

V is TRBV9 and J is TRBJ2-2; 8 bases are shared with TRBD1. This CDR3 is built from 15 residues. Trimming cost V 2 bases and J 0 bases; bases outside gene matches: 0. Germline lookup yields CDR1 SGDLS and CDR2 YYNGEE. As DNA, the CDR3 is TGTGCCAGCAGCGTGACAGGGGCGAACACCGGGGAGCTGTTTTTT. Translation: CASSVTGANTGELFF. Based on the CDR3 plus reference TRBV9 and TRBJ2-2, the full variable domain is DSGVTQTPKHLITATGQRVTLRCSPRSGDLSVYWYQQSLDQGLQFLIQYYNGEERAKGNILERFSAQQFPDLHSELNLSSLELGDSALYFCASSVTGANTGELFFGEGSRLTVL.

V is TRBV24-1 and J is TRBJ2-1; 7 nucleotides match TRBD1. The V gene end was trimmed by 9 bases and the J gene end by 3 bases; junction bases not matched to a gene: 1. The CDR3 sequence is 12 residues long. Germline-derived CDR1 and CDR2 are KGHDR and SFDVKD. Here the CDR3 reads CATGTDYNEQFF. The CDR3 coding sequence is TGTGCCACCGGGACAGACTACAATGAGCAGTTCTTC.

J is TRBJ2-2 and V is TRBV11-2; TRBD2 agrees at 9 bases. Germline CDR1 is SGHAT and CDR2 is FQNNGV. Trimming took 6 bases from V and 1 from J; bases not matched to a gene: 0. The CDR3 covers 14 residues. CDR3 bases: TGTGCCAGCAGGCGGGGGGGGAACACCGGGGAGCTGTTTTTT. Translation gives CASRRGGNTGELFF.

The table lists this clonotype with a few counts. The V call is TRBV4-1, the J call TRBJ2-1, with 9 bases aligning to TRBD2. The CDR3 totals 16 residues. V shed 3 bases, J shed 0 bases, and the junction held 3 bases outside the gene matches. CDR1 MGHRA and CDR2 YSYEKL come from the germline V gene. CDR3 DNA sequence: TGCGCCAGCAGCCAGCCTAGCGGGGCCTCCTACAATGAGCAGTTCTTC. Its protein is CASSQPSGASYNEQFF.

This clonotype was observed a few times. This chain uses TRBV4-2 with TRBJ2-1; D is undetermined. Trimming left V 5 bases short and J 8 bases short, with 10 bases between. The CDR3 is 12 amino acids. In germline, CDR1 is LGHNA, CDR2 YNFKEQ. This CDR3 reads CASSDLVDEQFF. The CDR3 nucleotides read TGTGCCAGCAGCGACTTGGTGGATGAGCAGTTCTTC.

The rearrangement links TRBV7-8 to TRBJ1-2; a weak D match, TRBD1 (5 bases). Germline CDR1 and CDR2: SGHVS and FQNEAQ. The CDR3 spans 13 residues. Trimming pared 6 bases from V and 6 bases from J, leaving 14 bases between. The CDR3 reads CASRRGGGDGYTF. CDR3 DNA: TGTGCCAGCAGACGAGGTGGGGGGGATGGCTACACCTTC.

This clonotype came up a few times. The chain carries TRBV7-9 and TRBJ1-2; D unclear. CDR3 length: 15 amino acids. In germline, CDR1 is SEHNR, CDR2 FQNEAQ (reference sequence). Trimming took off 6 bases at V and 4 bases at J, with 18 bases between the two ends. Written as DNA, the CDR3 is TGTGCCAGCAGTTCCCCCCGACACTGGATCTATGGCTACACCTTC. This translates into CASSSPRHWIYGYTF. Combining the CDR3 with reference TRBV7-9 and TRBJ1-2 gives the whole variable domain DTGVSQNPRHKITKRGQNVTFRCDPISEHNRLYWYRQTLGQGPEFLTYFQNEAQLEKSRLLSDRFSAERPKGSFSTLEIQRTEQGDSAMYLCASSSPRHWIYGYTFGSGTRLTVV.

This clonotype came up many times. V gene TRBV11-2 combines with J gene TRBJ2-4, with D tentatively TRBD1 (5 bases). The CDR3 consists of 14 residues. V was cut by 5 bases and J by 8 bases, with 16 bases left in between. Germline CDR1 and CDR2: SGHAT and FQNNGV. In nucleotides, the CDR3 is TGTGCCAGCAGCCCCAGCCTGACAGCAGACATTCAGTACTTC. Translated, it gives CASSPSLTADIQYF.

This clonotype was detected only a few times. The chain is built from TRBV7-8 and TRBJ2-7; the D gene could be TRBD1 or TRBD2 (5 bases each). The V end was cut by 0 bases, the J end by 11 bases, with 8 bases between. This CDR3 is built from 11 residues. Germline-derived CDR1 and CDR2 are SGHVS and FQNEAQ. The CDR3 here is CASSLAGREYF. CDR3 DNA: TGTGCCAGCAGCTTAGCGGGACGGGAGTACTTC.

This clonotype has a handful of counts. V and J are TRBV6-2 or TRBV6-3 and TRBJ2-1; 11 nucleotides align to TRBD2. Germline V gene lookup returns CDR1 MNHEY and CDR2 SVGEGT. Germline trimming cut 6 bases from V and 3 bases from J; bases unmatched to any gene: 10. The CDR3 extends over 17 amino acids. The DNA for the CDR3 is TGTGCCAGCAGCCGACCGACCGGGACTAGCGGCTACAATGAGCAGTTCTTC. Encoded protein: CASSRPTGTSGYNEQFF.

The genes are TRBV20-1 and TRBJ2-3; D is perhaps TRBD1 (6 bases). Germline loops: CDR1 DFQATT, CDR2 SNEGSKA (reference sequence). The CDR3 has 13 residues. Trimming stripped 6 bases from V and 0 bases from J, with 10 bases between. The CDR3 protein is CSARGFSTDTQYF. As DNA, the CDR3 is TGCAGTGCCAGGGGTTTCAGCACAGATACGCAGTATTTT.

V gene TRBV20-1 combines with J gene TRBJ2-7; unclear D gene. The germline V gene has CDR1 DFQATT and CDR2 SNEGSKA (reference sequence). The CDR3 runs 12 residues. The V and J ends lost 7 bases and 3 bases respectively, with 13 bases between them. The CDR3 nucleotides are TGCAGTGTCCCACCTCGGAGCTACGAGCAGTACGTC. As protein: CSVPPRSYEQYV.

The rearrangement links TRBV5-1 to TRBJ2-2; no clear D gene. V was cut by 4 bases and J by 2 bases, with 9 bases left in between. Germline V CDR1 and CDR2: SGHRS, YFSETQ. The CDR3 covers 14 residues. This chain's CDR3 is CASSGTLNTGELFF. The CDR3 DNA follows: TGCGCCAGCAGCGGCACCCTCAACACCGGGGAGCTGTTTTTT. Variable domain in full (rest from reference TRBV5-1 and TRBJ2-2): KAGVTQTPRYLIKTRGQQVTLSCSPISGHRSVSWYQQTPGQGLQFLFEYFSETQRNKGNFPGRFSGRQFSNSRSEMNVSTLELGDSALYLCASSGTLNTGELFFGEGSRLTVL.

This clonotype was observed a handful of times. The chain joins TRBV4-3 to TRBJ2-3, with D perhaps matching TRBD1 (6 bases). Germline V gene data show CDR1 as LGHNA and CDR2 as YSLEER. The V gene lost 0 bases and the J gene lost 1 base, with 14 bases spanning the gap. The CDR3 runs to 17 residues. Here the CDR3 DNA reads TGCGCCAGCAGCCAAGATTCAGGGGCTTGGGGCACAGATACGCAGTATTTT. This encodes CASSQDSGAWGTDTQYF.

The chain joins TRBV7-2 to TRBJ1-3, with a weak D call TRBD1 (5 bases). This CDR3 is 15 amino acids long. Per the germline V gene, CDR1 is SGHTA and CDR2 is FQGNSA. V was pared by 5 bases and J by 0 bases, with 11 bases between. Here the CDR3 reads CASSQGQFSGNTIYF. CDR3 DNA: TGTGCCAGCAGCCAAGGACAATTCTCTGGAAACACCATATATTTT.

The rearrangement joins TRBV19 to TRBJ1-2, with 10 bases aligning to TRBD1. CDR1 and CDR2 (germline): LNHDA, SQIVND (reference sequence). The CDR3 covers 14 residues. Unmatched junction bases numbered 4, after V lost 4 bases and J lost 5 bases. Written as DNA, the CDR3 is TGTGCCAGTAGTAGTTGGACAGGGGGATATGGCTACACCTTC. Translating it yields CASSSWTGGYGYTF.

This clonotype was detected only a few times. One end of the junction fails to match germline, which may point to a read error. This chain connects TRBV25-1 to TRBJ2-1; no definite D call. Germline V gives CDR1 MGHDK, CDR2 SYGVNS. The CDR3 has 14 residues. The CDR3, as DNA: TGTGCCAGTAGTGACACAATAAGTGGGAATGAGCAGTTCTTC. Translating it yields CASSDTISGNEQFF.

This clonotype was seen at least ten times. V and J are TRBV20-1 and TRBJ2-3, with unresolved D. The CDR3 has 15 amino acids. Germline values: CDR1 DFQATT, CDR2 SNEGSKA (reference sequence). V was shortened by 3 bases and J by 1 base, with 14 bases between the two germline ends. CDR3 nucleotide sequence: TGCAGTGCTAGTGGGGTAGGGTCCGGCACAGATACGCAGTATTTT. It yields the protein CSASGVGSGTDTQYF.